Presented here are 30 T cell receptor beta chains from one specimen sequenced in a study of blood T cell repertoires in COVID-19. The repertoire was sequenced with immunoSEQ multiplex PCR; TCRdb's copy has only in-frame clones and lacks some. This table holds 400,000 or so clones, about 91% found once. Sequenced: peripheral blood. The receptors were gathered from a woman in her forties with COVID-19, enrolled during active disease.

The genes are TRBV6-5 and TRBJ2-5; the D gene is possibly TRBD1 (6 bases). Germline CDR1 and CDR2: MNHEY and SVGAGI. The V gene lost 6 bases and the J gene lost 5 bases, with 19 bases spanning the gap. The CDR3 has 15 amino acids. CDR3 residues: CASRTTGSPAETQYF. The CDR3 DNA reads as TGTGCCAGCAGGACTACAGGGAGCCCCGCGGAGACCCAGTACTTC.

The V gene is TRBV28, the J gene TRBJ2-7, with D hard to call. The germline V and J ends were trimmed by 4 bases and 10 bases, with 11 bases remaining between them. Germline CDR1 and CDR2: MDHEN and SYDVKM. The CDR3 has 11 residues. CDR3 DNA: TGTGCCAGCAGTTCTCCGCTTAGTCAGTACTTC. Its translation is CASSSPLSQYF.

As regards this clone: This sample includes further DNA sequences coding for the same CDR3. The CDR3 reads CASSLQGYEQYF. CDR3 sequence (DNA): TGTGCCAGCAGTTTACAGGGCTACGAGCAGTACTTC. This chain uses TRBV12-3 or TRBV12-4 with TRBJ2-7; possibly TRBD1 for D (5 bases). CDR3 length: 12 amino acids. The germline V and J ends were trimmed by 2 bases and 3 bases, with 5 bases remaining between them.

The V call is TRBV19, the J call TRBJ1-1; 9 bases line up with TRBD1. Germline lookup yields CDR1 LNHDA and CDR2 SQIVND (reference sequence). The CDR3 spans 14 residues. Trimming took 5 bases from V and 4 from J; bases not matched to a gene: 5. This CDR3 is CASSSGTGSTEAFF. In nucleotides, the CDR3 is TGTGCCAGTAGTTCAGGGACAGGGTCCACTGAAGCTTTCTTT.

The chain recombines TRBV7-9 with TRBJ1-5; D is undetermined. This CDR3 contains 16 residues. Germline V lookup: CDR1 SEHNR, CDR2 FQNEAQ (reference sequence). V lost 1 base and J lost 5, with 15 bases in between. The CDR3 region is CASSLGEGFEDQPQHF. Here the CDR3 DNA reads TGTGCCAGCAGCTTAGGTGAGGGATTCGAGGATCAGCCCCAGCATTTT.

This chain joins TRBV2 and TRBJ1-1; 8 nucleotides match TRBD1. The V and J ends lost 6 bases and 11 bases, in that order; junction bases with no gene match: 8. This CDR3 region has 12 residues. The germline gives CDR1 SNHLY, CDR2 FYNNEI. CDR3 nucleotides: TGTGCCAGCAGATCCAGGGGGCGTCTGGCTTTCTTT. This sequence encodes CASRSRGRLAFF.

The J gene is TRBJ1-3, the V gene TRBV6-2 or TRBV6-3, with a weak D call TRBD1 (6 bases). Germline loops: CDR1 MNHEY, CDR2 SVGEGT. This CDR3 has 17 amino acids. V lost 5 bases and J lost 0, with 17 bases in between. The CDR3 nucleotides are TGTGCCAGCAGTAAGGCAACAGGGTTCTTCTCTGGAAACACCATATATTTT. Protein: CASSKATGFFSGNTIYF.

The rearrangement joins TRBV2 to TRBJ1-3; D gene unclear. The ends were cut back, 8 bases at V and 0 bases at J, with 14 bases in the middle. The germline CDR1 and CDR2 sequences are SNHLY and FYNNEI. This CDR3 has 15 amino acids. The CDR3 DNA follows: TGTGCCAGCGAACGGAGCCGCACCTCTGGAAACACCATATATTTT. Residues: CASERSRTSGNTIYF.

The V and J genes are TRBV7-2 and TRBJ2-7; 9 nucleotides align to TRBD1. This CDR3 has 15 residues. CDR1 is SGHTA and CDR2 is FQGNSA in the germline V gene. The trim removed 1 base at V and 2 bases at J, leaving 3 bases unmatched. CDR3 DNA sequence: TGTGCCAGCAGCTTAGACGGGACAGGGACCTACGAGCAGTACTTC. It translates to CASSLDGTGTYEQYF.

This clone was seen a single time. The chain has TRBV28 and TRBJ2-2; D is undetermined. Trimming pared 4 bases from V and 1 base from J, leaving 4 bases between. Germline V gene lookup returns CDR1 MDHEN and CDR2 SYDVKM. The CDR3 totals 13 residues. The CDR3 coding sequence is TGTGCCAGCAGTTCCCAGAACACCGGGGAGCTGTTTTTT. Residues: CASSSQNTGELFF.

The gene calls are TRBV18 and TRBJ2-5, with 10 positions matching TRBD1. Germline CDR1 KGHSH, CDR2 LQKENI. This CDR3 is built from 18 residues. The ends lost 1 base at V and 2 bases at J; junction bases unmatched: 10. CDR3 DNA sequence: TGTGCCAGCTCACCACGACAGGGGGCTGGTCCAGAACAAGAGACCCAGTACTTC. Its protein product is CASSPRQGAGPEQETQYF.

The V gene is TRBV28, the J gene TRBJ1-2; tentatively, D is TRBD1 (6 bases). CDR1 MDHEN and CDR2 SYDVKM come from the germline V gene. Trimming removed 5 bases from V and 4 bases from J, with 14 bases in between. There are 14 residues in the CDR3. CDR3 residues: CASSQSGTLYGYTF. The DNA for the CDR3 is TGTGCCAGCAGTCAGTCCGGGACACTCTATGGCTACACCTTC.

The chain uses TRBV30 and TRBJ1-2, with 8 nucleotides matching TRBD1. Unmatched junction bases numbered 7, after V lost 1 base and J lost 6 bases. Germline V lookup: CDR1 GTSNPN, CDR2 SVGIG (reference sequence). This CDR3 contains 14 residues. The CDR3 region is CAWSADRGLDGYTF. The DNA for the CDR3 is TGTGCCTGGAGTGCTGACAGGGGTTTGGATGGCTACACCTTC.

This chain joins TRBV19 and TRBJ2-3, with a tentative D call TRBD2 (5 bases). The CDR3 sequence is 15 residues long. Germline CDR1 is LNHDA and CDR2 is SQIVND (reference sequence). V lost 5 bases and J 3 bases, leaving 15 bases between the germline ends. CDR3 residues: CASSSGMGSTDTQYF. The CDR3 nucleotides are TGTGCCAGTAGTTCGGGGATGGGCTCAACAGATACGCAGTATTTT.

CDR3 protein: CASSLEADSPLHF. The CDR3 DNA follows: TGTGCCAGCAGCTTAGAAGCGGATTCACCCCTCCACTTT. The V and J genes are TRBV7-6 and TRBJ1-6; D is unclear. Germline V lookup: CDR1 SGHVS, CDR2 FNYEAQ. The CDR3 spans 13 residues. V lost 1 base and J lost 8, with 6 bases in between. The complete variable domain, with remaining parts taken from reference TRBV7-6 and TRBJ1-6, reads GAGVSQSPRYKVTKRGQDVALRCDPISGHVSLYWYRQALGQGPEFLTYFNYEAQQDKSGLPNDRFSAERPEGSISTLTIQRTEQRDSAMYRCASSLEADSPLHFGNGTRLTVT.

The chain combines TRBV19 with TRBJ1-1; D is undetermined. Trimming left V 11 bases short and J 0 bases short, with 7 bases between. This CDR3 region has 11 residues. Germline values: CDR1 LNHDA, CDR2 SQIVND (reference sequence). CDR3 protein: CASFVNTEAFF. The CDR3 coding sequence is TGTGCCTCGTTCGTGAACACTGAAGCTTTCTTT.

Written as DNA, the CDR3 is TGCAGCGTGGGGAGGTTGTTGGACACTGAAGCTTTCTTT. The encoded protein is CSVGRLLDTEAFF. The chain uses TRBV29-1 and TRBJ1-1; D gene uncertain. V shed 6 bases and J shed 3 bases, with 14 bases lying between them. Germline V gene data show CDR1 as SQVTM and CDR2 as ANQGSEA. The CDR3 runs to 13 residues.

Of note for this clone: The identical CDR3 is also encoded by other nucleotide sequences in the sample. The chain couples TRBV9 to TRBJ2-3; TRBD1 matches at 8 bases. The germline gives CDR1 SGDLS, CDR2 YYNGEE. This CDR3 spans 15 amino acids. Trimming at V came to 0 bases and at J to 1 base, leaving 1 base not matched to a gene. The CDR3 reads CASSVVQGGTDTQYF. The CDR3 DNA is TGTGCCAGCAGCGTAGTACAGGGGGGCACAGATACGCAGTATTTT.

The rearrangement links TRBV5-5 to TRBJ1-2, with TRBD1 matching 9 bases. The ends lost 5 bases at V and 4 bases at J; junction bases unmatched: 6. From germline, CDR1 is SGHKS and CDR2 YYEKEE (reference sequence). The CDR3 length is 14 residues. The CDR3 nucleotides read TGTGCCAGCAGTGCGGGACAGGGTTTCTATGGCTACACCTTC. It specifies CASSAGQGFYGYTF.

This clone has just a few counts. CDR3: CASSSRDFNGELFF. The CDR3 DNA sequence: TGTGCCAGCAGCTCACGAGATTTTAACGGGGAGCTGTTTTTT. V gene TRBV7-3 combines with J gene TRBJ2-2; D remains ambiguous. The CDR3 spans 14 residues. Germline V gives CDR1 SGHTA, CDR2 FQGTGA. The V and J ends lost 4 bases and 7 bases respectively, with 13 bases between them.

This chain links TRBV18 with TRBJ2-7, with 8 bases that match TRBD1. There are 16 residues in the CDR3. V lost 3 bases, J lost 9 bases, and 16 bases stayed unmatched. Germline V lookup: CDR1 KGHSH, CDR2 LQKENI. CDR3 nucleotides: TGTGCCAGCTCACCCCCTGGACAGGGCTCACTTAAAGGGCAGTACTTC. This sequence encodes CASSPPGQGSLKGQYF. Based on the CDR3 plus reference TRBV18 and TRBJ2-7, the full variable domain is NAGVMQNPRHLVRRRGQEARLRCSPMKGHSHVYWYRQLPEEGLKFMVYLQKENIIDESGMPKERFSAEFPKEGPSILRIQQVVRGDSAAYFCASSPPGQGSLKGQYFGPGTRLTVT.

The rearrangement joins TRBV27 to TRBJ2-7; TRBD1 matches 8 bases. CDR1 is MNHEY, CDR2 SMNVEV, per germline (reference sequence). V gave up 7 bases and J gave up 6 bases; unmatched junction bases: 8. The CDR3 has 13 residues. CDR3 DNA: TGTGCCAGCACCCCAGGGGGCTTAGGCGAGCAGTACTTC. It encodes CASTPGGLGEQYF.

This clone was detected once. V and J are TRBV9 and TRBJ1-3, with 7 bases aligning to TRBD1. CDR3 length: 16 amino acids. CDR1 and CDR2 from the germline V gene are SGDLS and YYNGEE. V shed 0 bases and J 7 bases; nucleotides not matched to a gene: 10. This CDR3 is CASSVATGALSNTIYF. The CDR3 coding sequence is TGTGCCAGCAGCGTAGCTACAGGGGCTTTATCGAACACCATATATTTT.

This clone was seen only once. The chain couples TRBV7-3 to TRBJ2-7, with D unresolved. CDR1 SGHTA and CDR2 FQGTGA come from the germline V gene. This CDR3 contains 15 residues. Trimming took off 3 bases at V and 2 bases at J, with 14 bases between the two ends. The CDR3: CASSFSPSQAYEQYF. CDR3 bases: TGTGCCAGCAGCTTTAGCCCGAGCCAAGCCTACGAGCAGTACTTC.

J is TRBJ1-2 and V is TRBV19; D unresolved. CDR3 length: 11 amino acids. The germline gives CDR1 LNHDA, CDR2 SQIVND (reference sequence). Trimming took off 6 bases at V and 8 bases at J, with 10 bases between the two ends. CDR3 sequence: CASRIQSGYTF. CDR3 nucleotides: TGTGCCAGTAGGATACAATCCGGCTACACCTTC.

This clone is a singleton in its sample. CDR3 in DNA: TGTGCCAGCTCACCGAATCCGACAGGGCCTCTGAACACTGAAGCTTTCTTT. Its protein product is CASSPNPTGPLNTEAFF. The chain uses TRBV18 and TRBJ1-1, with TRBD1 identical over 7 bases. After removal of 3 bases from V and 0 bases from J, the junction contained 10 bases not matched to a gene. CDR3 length: 17 amino acids. Per the germline V gene, CDR1 is KGHSH and CDR2 is LQKENI.

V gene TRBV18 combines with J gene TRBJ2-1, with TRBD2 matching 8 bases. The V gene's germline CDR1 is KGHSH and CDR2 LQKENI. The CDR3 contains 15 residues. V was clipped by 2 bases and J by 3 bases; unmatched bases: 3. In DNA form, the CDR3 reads TGTGCCAGCTCACCAACTAGCGGAAACTACAATGAGCAGTTCTTC. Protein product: CASSPTSGNYNEQFF.

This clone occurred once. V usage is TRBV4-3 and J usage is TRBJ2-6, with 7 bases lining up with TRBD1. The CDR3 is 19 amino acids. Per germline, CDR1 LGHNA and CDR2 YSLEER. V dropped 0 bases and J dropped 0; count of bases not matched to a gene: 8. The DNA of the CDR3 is TGCGCCAGCAGCCAAGATGTCAGGGACAGAGACTCTGGGGCCAACGTCCTGACTTTC. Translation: CASSQDVRDRDSGANVLTF.

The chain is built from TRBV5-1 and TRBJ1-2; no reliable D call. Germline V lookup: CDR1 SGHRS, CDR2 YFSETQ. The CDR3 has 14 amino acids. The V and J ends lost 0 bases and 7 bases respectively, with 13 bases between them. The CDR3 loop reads CASSLGEGGSGYTF. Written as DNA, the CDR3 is TGCGCCAGCAGCTTGGGCGAGGGCGGCTCTGGCTACACCTTC.

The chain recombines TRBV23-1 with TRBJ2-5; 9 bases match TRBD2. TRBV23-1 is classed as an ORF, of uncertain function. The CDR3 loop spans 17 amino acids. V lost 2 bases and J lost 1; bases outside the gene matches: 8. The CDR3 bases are TGCGCCAGCAGTCAAAGGATGGAAGCGGGGGGCCAAGAGACCCAGTACTTC. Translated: CASSQRMEAGGQETQYF.